Detailed here is one T cell receptor beta chain. The entry originates in a study of vaccination and CD4 T cells after COVID-19. Across the study: Convalescent donors were composed of six males and four females, of whom two were Hispanic. Once diagnosed, patients had post-COVID samples drawn a median around 110 days later (range 35 to 161).

Described time point: late sampling 161 to 241 days after vaccination in a few convalescent patients. With 2 bases removed from V and 6 bases from J, the gap between germline ends came to 11 bases. The CDR3 extends over 14 amino acids. Looked up from germline, CDR1 is MNHEY and CDR2 is SVGAGI. TCRdb re-called the PCR reads through MiXCR, storing one row per CDR3 protein. The sample includes 25,000 to 30,000 distinct CDR3 sequences, around 50% of them seen just once. The chain is built from TRBV6-5 and TRBJ1-5, with D tentatively TRBD1 (5 bases). The receptor was isolated from a human donor who had recovered from COVID-19. Sequenced material: CD4+ T cells from blood, taken about 7 months after SARS-CoV-2 vaccination. The CDR3 DNA is TGTGCCAGCAGTTACGCCAGGGAAGGTCAGCCCCAGCATTTT. Protein product: CASSYAREGQPQHF.